One sample yielded the 25 T cell receptor beta chains listed below, sequenced in a study of shared clonotypes between healthy human individuals. The repertoire was sequenced with immunoSEQ multiplex PCR; TCRdb's copy has only in-frame clones and lacks some. The sample has approximately 480,000 clones; around 79% are singletons. Sequenced material: PBMCs. The receptors were sampled from a woman aged 40 to 49 in good health. Some clones in this sample may be carry-over from other donors' samples.

Regarding this clone: A much bigger clone sits one base away, suggesting this may be a read error. The V call is TRBV15, the J call TRBJ2-1, with 8 bases that match TRBD2. Per germline, CDR1 LNHNV and CDR2 YYDKDF (reference sequence). Unmatched junction bases numbered 5, after V lost 1 base and J lost 6 bases. This CDR3 comprises 15 residues. CDR3 DNA sequence: TGTGCCACCAGCAGAGTAGCGGGGTCGTGCAATGAGCAGTTCTTC. Its translation: CATSRVAGSCNEQFF.

The chain combines TRBV19 with TRBJ1-2; 10 positions match TRBD1. With V trimmed by 9 bases and J by 4 bases, 8 bases remained unmatched. Germline values: CDR1 LNHDA, CDR2 SQIVND (reference sequence). There are 14 residues in the CDR3. The CDR3 spells CASIDRGRSYGYTF. The CDR3 DNA is TGTGCCAGCATAGACAGGGGGCGATCCTATGGCTACACCTTC.

In the case of this clone: The junction and the germline gene differ at one end; a read error may be behind it. V gene TRBV10-3 combines with J gene TRBJ1-2; no firm D call. The CDR3 runs to 16 residues. The V gene's germline CDR1 is ENHRY and CDR2 SYGVKD. The CDR3 bases are TGTGCCACCAGTGAAACCCCCCGAGGCCATAACTATGGCTACACCTTC. Translated: CATSETPRGHNYGYTF.

This rearrangement joins TRBV6-1 to TRBJ2-1, with D uncertain. In germline, CDR1 is MNHNS, CDR2 SASEGT. Trimming removed 3 bases from V and 1 base from J, with 10 bases in between. CDR3 size: 15 residues. Here the CDR3 reads CASSEVYDSYNEQFF. CDR3 DNA: TGTGCCAGCAGTGAGGTTTATGATTCCTACAATGAGCAGTTCTTC.

The chain carries TRBV15 and TRBJ2-7; D unclear. Germline CDR1 LNHNV, CDR2 YYDKDF (reference sequence). The CDR3 covers 13 residues. Trimming shortened V by 0 bases and J by 7 bases, and 10 bases separated the two germline ends. The CDR3 sequence: CATSRDNSGEQYF. The CDR3 bases are TGTGCCACCAGCAGAGATAACAGTGGTGAGCAGTACTTC.

This clone appeared many times. The CDR3 DNA is TGTGCCAGCAGTTTGACCAGCCGCATCCCAAATCAGCCCCAGCATTTT. It codes for CASSLTSRIPNQPQHF. The chain recombines TRBV28 with TRBJ1-5; no definite D call. Germline loops: CDR1 MDHEN, CDR2 SYDVKM. This CDR3 has 16 amino acids. The V gene lost 3 bases and the J gene lost 4 bases, with 16 bases spanning the gap.

The rearrangement joins TRBV5-1 to TRBJ1-1; D uncertain. The CDR3 has 12 residues. Between the trimmed V and J ends, which lost 5 bases and 8 bases, there was a span of 13 bases. CDR1 is SGHRS, CDR2 YFSETQ, per germline. CDR3: CASRLSHSEAFF. CDR3 coding DNA: TGCGCCAGCAGGCTCTCCCACTCCGAAGCTTTCTTT.

V and J are TRBV7-2 and TRBJ2-7, with a possible D match to TRBD2 (6 bases). CDR3 length equals 14 residues. V was clipped by 5 bases and J by 4 bases, with 15 bases between them. The germline V gene has CDR1 SGHTA and CDR2 FQGNSA. In DNA form, the CDR3 reads TGTGCCAGCAGCCAGCGGAGGGGTGGGTACGAGCAGTACTTC. As protein: CASSQRRGGYEQYF.

This clone was recorded once. The chain employs TRBV10-3 and TRBJ2-7, with no clear D. The CDR3 spans 13 residues. V gave up 3 bases and J gave up 1 base, with 7 bases separating them. The V gene's germline CDR1 is ENHRY and CDR2 SYGVKD. This CDR3 reads CAISDGVSYEQYF. The CDR3 nucleotides read TGTGCCATCAGTGACGGAGTTTCCTACGAGCAGTACTTC.

V usage is TRBV7-3 and J usage is TRBJ2-1, with a weak D call TRBD2 (5 bases). The CDR3 is 14 amino acids. Germline V gives CDR1 SGHTA, CDR2 FQGTGA. Trimming stripped 2 bases from V and 7 bases from J, with 12 bases between. The CDR3 loop reads CASSLAGVWNEQFF. CDR3 sequence (DNA): TGTGCCAGCAGCTTAGCGGGCGTTTGGAATGAGCAGTTCTTC. Based on the CDR3 plus reference TRBV7-3 and TRBJ2-1, the full variable domain is GAGVSQTPSNKVTEKGKYVELRCDPISGHTALYWYRQSLGQGPEFLIYFQGTGAADDSGLPNDRFFAVRPEGSVSTLKIQRTERGDSAVYLCASSLAGVWNEQFFGPGTRLTVL.

The chain joins TRBV18 to TRBJ2-1; TRBD2 might be the D (6 bases). Per germline, CDR1 KGHSH and CDR2 LQKENI. The CDR3 loop spans 14 amino acids. V was cut by 6 bases and J by 4 bases, with 13 bases left in between. The CDR3 spells CASSPPGVYNEQFF. CDR3 in DNA: TGTGCCAGCTCGCCCCCGGGAGTGTACAATGAGCAGTTCTTC. The full variable domain, completed using reference TRBV18 and TRBJ2-1, is NAGVMQNPRHLVRRRGQEARLRCSPMKGHSHVYWYRQLPEEGLKFMVYLQKENIIDESGMPKERFSAEFPKEGPSILRIQQVVRGDSAAYFCASSPPGVYNEQFFGPGTRLTVL.

This chain joins TRBV28 and TRBJ2-1, with 9 bases matching TRBD2. This CDR3 has 16 amino acids. Looked up from germline, CDR1 is MDHEN and CDR2 is SYDVKM. With 8 bases clipped from V and 0 bases from J, the junction kept 8 bases outside the gene matches. The CDR3 region is CASRPLGLASYNEQFF. DNA of the CDR3: TGTGCCAGCCGCCCCCTGGGACTAGCCTCCTACAATGAGCAGTTCTTC.

V usage is TRBV5-6 and J usage is TRBJ2-5; 10 bases fit TRBD2. The CDR3 spans 18 residues. Per germline, CDR1 SGHDT and CDR2 YYEEEE. V lost 7 bases to trimming and J lost 4 bases; unmatched junction nucleotides: 19. CDR3 region: CASLKGWASGRLGETQYF. CDR3 bases: TGTGCCAGCTTAAAGGGTTGGGCTAGCGGGAGATTGGGAGAGACCCAGTACTTC.

This sequence joins TRBV29-1 and TRBJ2-1, with D possibly being TRBD1 (6 bases). The ends were cut back, 2 bases at V and 9 bases at J, with 20 bases in the middle. The CDR3 is 15 amino acids. Germline CDR1 is SQVTM and CDR2 is ANQGSEA. CDR3 nucleotide sequence: TGCAGCGTTGAACTGGTCAGGGGCCCAGGGTTTGAGCAGTTCTTC. Its protein is CSVELVRGPGFEQFF.

The chain recombines TRBV5-4 with TRBJ1-3; maybe TRBD1 (6 bases). From germline, CDR1 is SGHNT and CDR2 YYREEE (reference sequence). The germline V and J ends were trimmed by 2 bases and 11 bases, with 20 bases remaining between them. The CDR3 consists of 15 residues. CDR3 region: CASSFRQGRGTPIYF. DNA for the CDR3: TGTGCCAGCAGCTTCCGCCAGGGGAGAGGCACACCCATATATTTT. The full variable domain, with the rest looked up from reference TRBV5-4 and TRBJ1-3, is ETGVTQSPTHLIKTRGQQVTLRCSSQSGHNTVSWYQQALGQGPQFIFQYYREEENGRGNFPPRFSGLQFPNYSSELNVNALELDDSALYLCASSFRQGRGTPIYFGEGSWLTVV.

The chain employs TRBV6-4 and TRBJ1-5; D is uncertain. CDR3 length: 12 residues. The germline V gene has CDR1 MRHNA and CDR2 SNTAGT. With 7 bases removed from V and 7 bases from J, the gap between germline ends came to 11 bases. The CDR3 region is CASTEGEQPQHF. The CDR3 nucleotides read TGTGCCAGCACCGAAGGTGAACAGCCCCAGCATTTT.

Only one count was recorded for this clone. The V and J genes are TRBV19 and TRBJ1-1, with D tentatively TRBD1 (5 bases). V dropped 5 bases and J dropped 2 bases, with 6 bases sitting between them. The CDR3 loop spans 12 amino acids. The germline V gene has CDR1 LNHDA and CDR2 SQIVND (reference sequence). DNA for the CDR3: TGTGCCAGTAGTGGGGGAAACACTGAAGCTTTCTTT. Its translation: CASSGGNTEAFF.

The J gene is TRBJ2-3, the V gene TRBV5-1, with D perhaps matching TRBD1 (6 bases). This CDR3 has 15 residues. V lost 4 bases and J lost 4, with 16 bases in between. The V gene's germline CDR1 is SGHRS and CDR2 YFSETQ. The CDR3 DNA follows: TGCGCCAGCAGCCCCGGACAGAGCTTGGCAGATACGCAGTATTTT. It specifies CASSPGQSLADTQYF.

A few counts support this clone. The chain joins TRBV28 to TRBJ2-4, with D unclear. This CDR3 has 15 residues. The V end was cut by 4 bases, the J end by 0 bases, with 10 bases between. Germline CDR1 is MDHEN and CDR2 is SYDVKM. In nucleotides, the CDR3 is TGTGCCAGCAGTTCACCTATGTTAGCCAAAAACATTCAGTACTTC. Translated: CASSSPMLAKNIQYF.

This clone was counted ten times or more. V gene TRBV5-1 combines with J gene TRBJ2-7; TRBD2 matches 7 bases. Germline CDR1 and CDR2: SGHRS and YFSETQ. The CDR3 has 11 residues. V shed 4 bases, J shed 7 bases, and the junction held 2 bases outside the gene matches. In DNA, the CDR3 is TGCGCCAGCAGCGCAGCGGGGGAGCAGTACTTC. Protein sequence: CASSAAGEQYF.

The chain is built from TRBV11-3 and TRBJ2-6; the match to TRBD1 covers 7 bases. V lost 1 base to trimming and J lost 2 bases; unmatched junction nucleotides: 5. Germline V gene lookup returns CDR1 SGHNT and CDR2 YENEEA. The CDR3 is made up of 17 amino acids. The CDR3 region has the DNA TGTGCCAGCAGCTTAGGCAGGGGGTTTACTGGGGCCAACGTCCTGACTTTC. Translation gives CASSLGRGFTGANVLTF.

The sample holds a few counts of this clone. Since a far larger clone is one base different, this is likely a read error. The chain employs TRBV7-9 and TRBJ1-1; no reliable D call. The CDR3 contains 13 residues. V was shortened by 1 base and J by 3 bases, with 6 bases between the two germline ends. The V gene's germline CDR1 is SEHNR and CDR2 FQNEAQ (reference sequence). This CDR3 is CASSLGVDTEAFF. The CDR3 coding sequence is TGTGCCAGCAGCTTAGGTGTGGACACTGAAGCTTTCTTT.

The chain has TRBV7-9 and TRBJ2-7; weak D call: TRBD1 (6 bases). The germline V gene encodes CDR1 SEHNR and CDR2 FQNEAQ (reference sequence). V was clipped by 4 bases and J by 4 bases, with 14 bases between them. The CDR3 is 14 amino acids. In DNA form, the CDR3 reads TGTGCCAGCAGCTCCCCCGGGACATCATACGAGCAGTACTTC. This sequence encodes CASSSPGTSYEQYF.

V usage is TRBV15 and J usage is TRBJ1-5; D gene unclear. V shed 5 bases and J shed 0 bases, with 8 bases lying between them. CDR3 length: 14 amino acids. Germline assignment: CDR1 LNHNV and CDR2 YYDKDF (reference sequence). CDR3 loop: CATSHPGSNQPQHF. DNA for the CDR3: TGTGCCACCAGCCATCCCGGTAGCAATCAGCCCCAGCATTTT.

This chain uses TRBV7-9 with TRBJ1-5; a weak D match, TRBD1 (6 bases). CDR1 is SEHNR, CDR2 FQNEAQ, per germline (reference sequence). The CDR3 loop spans 15 amino acids. V was pared by 7 bases and J by 3 bases, with 16 bases between. CDR3 nucleotide sequence: TGTGCCAGCATCCCCTCGGACAGATCCAATCAGCCCCAGCATTTT. This translates into CASIPSDRSNQPQHF.